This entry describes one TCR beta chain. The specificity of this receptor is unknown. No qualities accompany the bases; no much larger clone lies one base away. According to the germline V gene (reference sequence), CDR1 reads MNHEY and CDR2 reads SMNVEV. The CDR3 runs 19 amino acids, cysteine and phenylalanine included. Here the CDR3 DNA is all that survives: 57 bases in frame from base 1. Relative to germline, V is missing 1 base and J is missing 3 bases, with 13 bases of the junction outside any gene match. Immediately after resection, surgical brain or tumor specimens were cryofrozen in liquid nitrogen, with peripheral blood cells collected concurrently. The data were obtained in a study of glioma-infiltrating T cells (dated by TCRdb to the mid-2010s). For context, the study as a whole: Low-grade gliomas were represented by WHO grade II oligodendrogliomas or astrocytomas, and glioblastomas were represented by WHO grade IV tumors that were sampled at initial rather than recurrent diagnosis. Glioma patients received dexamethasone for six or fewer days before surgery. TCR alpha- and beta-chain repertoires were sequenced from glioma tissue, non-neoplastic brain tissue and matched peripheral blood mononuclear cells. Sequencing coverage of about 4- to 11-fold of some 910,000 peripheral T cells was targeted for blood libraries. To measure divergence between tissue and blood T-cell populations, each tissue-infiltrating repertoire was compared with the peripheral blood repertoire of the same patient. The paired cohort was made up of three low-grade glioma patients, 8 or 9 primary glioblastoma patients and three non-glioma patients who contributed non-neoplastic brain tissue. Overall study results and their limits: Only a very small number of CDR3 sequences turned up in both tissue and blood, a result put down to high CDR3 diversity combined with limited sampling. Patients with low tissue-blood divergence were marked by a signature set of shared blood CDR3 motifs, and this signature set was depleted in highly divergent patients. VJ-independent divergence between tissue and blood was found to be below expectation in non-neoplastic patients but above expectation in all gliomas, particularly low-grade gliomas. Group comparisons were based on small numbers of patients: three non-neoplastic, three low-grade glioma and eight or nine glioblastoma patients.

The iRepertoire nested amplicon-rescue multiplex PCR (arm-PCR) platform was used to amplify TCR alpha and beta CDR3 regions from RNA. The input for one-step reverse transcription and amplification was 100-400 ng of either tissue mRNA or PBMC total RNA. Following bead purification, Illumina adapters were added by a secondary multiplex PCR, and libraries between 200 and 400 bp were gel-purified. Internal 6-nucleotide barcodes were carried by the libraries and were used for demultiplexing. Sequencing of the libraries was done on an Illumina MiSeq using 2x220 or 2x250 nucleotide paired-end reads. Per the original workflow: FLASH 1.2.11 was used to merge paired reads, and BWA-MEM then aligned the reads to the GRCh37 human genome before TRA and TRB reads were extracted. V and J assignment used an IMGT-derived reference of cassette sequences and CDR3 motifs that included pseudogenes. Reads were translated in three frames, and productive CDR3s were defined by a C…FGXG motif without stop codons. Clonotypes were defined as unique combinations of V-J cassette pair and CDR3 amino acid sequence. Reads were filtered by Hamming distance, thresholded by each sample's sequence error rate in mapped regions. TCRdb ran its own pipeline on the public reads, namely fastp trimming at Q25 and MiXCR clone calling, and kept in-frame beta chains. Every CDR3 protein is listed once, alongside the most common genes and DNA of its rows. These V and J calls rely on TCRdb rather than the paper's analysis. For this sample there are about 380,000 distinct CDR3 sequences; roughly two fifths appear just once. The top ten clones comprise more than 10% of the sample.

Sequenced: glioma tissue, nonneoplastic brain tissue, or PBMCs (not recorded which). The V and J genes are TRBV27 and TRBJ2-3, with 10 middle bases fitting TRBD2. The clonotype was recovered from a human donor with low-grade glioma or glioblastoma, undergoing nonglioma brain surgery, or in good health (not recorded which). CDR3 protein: CASSLLAGGVRNRTDTQYF. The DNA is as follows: TGTGCCAGCAGTTTATTAGCGGGAGGCGTTAGGAATAGAACAGATACGCAGTATTTT.